The clone carrying this T cell receptor (beta chain) was picked up many times. Its target is not known. MiXCR, applied by TCRdb to the reads, yields one record per CDR3 protein. The sample yields approximately 250,000 distinct CDR3 sequences, 22% seen once. The data originate from a study of T cell repertoires in cytomegalovirus infection. The overall study: Public TCR beta signatures were indicative of both CMV infection and a matching HLA type. Study-level results: Cumulated frequencies of public TCR beta families served to identify carriers of CMV plus the relevant HLA. HLA-C-restricted CMV clonotypes gave the most frequent clonotype in two of eight donors.

The CDR3 totals 13 residues. Trimming stripped 2 bases from V and 2 bases from J, with 6 bases between. Germline V gives CDR1 SGHVS, CDR2 FQNEAQ. The V gene is TRBV7-8, the J gene TRBJ2-5; D remains ambiguous. The TCR originated in a human donor in good health (CMV status not recorded). Some clones in this sample may be carry-over from other donors' samples. Input material: CD8+ T cells from PBMCs. CDR3 in DNA: TGTGCCAGCAGCTTAAGGCTACAAGAGACCCAGTACTTC. Protein product: CASSLRLQETQYF.